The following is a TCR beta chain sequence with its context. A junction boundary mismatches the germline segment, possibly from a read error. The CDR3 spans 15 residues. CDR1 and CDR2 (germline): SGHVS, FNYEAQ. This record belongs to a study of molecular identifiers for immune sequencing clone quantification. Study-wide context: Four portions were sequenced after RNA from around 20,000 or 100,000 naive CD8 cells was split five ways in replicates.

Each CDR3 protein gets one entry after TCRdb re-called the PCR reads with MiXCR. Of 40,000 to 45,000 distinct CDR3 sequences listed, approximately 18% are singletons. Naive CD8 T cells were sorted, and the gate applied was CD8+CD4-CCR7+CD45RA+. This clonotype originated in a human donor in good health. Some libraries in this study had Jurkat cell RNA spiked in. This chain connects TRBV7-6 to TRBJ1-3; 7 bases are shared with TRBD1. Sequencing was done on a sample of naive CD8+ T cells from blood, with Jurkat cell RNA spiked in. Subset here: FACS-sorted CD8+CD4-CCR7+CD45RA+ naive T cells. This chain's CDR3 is CAGSDRQGPGNTIYF. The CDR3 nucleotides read TGTGCCGGCAGCGACCGACAGGGTCCGGGAAACACCATATATTTT.